The entry that follows covers one T cell receptor (beta chain) sequence. The antigen remains unidentified. The sample is drawn from a study of T-cell reconstitution after alpha-beta-depleted transplantation in children. For TCRbeta, the library was prepared with unique molecular identifiers. TCRdb ran MiXCR on the PCR reads and lists one entry per CDR3 protein. The sample comprises 500,000 or so distinct CDR3 sequences, 11% of which are singletons, and 14% rests with the top ten. General study findings and limits: Several hundred expanded graft clones reportedly were the source of alpha-beta T cells about two months after transplant. From newly produced T cells came most of the T-cell counts and diversity one year after transplant. There were some patients whose high TCRbeta diversity at day 60 came from surviving recipient T cells and thymic progenitors.

Germline V gives CDR1 DFQATT, CDR2 SNEGSKA (reference sequence). This CDR3 spans 14 amino acids. After removal of 2 bases from V and 7 bases from J, the junction contained 8 bases not matched to a gene. The chain recombines TRBV20-1 with TRBJ2-1, with 7 positions matching TRBD2. The sample in question was PBMCs, mostly from graft donor cells, obtained 180 days after TCRalphabeta/CD19-depleted stem cell transplant. This clonotype was obtained from a female patient aged 2-9 years who had a stem cell transplant for aplastic anemia, so the T cells may come from the graft donor. For the CDR3, the DNA is TGCAGTGCTAGACTAGCGGAGATAAGAAATGAGCAGTTCTTC. This encodes CSARLAEIRNEQFF.